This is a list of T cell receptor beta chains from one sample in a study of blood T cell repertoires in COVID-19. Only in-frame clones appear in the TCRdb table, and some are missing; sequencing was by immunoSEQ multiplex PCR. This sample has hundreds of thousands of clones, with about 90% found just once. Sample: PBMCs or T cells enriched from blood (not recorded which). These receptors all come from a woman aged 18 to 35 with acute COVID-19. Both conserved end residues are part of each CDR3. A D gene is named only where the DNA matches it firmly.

CASSYNVGLINEKLFF,TGTGCCAGCAGTTACAACGTCGGGTTGATAAATGAAAAACTGTTTTTT,16,TRBJ1-4,.,TRBV6-2/TRBV6-3
CASSKVPTSGRETQYF,TGTGCCAGCAGCAAAGTGCCGACTAGCGGGAGAGAGACCCAGTACTTC,16,TRBJ2-5,.,TRBV21-1
CASSFRDTEAFF,TGTGCCAGCAGTTTCAGGGACACTGAAGCTTTCTTT,12,TRBJ1-1,.,TRBV12-3/TRBV12-4
CAISGTQGEQYF,TGTGCCATCAGTGGCACCCAGGGCGAGCAGTACTTC,12,TRBJ2-7,.,TRBV10-3
CSALALEQFF,TGCAGTGCTTTAGCCCTTGAGCAGTTCTTC,10,TRBJ2-1,.,TRBV20-1
CASSVGGATPSPLHF,TGTGCCAGCAGCGTTGGGGGCGCGACCCCATCACCCCTCCACTTT,15,TRBJ1-6,.,TRBV9
CASSVGRDTQYF,TGCGCCAGCAGTGTGGGGAGAGATACGCAGTATTTT,12,TRBJ2-3,.,TRBV10-1
CSVERTGGFFLLDTQYF,TGCAGCGTTGAGAGGACAGGGGGTTTCTTCTTACTAGATACGCAGTATTTT,17,TRBJ2-3,TRBD1,TRBV29-1
CASSPVHGRGLNSPLHF,TGTGCCAGCAGCCCCGTGCATGGCAGGGGTTTGAATTCACCCCTCCACTTT,17,TRBJ1-6,.,TRBV3-1/TRBV3-2
CACQGAQDEKLFF,TGTGCCTGCCAGGGGGCTCAGGATGAAAAACTGTTTTTT,13,TRBJ1-4,TRBD1,TRBV10-3